This T cell receptor beta chain comes out of a study of T cells and Merkel cell carcinoma outcomes. Study results and caveats: Repertoire plus T-cell density reportedly predicted Merkel cell carcinoma outcomes.

With regard to this clone: Its matching antigen is unknown.

TCRdb keeps only in-frame clones here, not all; method: immunoSEQ multiplex PCR. The profile shows just over 15,000 clones, about 87% of them singletons. The CDR3 contains 17 residues. The germline V gene encodes CDR1 ENHRY and CDR2 SYGVKD. V shed 3 bases and J shed 0 bases, with 12 bases lying between them. The sequence derives from a human donor with Merkel cell carcinoma. V is TRBV10-3 and J is TRBJ2-6; D tentatively fits TRBD1 or TRBD2 (5 bases each). The sequenced sample was tumor tissue from Merkel cell carcinoma. The CDR3 coding sequence is TGTGCCATCAGTGAAGGGACGGGGAACTCTGGGGCCAACGTCCTGACTTTC. As protein: CAISEGTGNSGANVLTF.